One and the same sample provided the 22 T cell receptor beta chains below, sequenced in a study of T cell responses to AZD1222 COVID-19 vaccine. Sequencing used immunoSEQ multiplex PCR; TCRdb keeps in-frame clones, though not all of them. The table records approximately 92,000 clones, about 91% of them present only once. Sequenced here: peripheral blood, sampled on day 0 of AZD1222 vaccination. The receptor set was obtained from an adult in good health.

The chain combines TRBV6-1 with TRBJ2-7; D not certain. CDR1 is MNHNS and CDR2 is SASEGT in the germline V gene. The CDR3 extends over 13 amino acids. Trimming removed 3 bases from V and 4 bases from J, with 10 bases in between. The CDR3 sequence is CASSDPRAYEQYF. The DNA for the CDR3 is TGTGCCAGCAGTGACCCAAGAGCTTACGAGCAGTACTTC.

The chain combines TRBV7-9 with TRBJ1-4; 9 positions agree with TRBD1. CDR1 is SEHNR, CDR2 FQNEAQ, per germline (reference sequence). V dropped 7 bases and J dropped 8; count of bases not matched to a gene: 8. The CDR3 runs 14 residues. The CDR3 loop reads CASNRGQVGEKLFF. DNA for the CDR3: TGTGCCAGCAACAGGGGGCAGGTCGGAGAAAAACTGTTTTTT.

The chain links TRBV13 to TRBJ1-4; D unresolved. The CDR3 is 14 residues long. V was pared by 0 bases and J by 2 bases, with 4 bases between. Per the germline V gene, CDR1 is PRHDT and CDR2 is FYEKMQ (reference sequence). The CDR3 sequence: CASSLGPTNEKLFF. DNA of the CDR3: TGTGCCAGCAGCTTAGGCCCCACTAATGAAAAACTGTTTTTT.

With respect to this clone: This same CDR3 is encoded by further DNA sequences in the sample. J is TRBJ2-5 and V is TRBV6-5; D is unclear. CDR1 is MNHEY, CDR2 SVGAGI, per germline. Trimming removed 5 bases from V and 1 base from J, with 5 bases in between. This CDR3 has 12 residues. Written as DNA, the CDR3 is TGTGCCAGCAGTCGACCCCAAGAGACCCAGTACTTC. It specifies CASSRPQETQYF.

V gene TRBV18 combines with J gene TRBJ1-1, with TRBD1 matching over 7 bases. CDR1 and CDR2 from the germline V gene are KGHSH and LQKENI. J lost 5 bases, V lost 1 base, and 7 bases had no gene match. The CDR3 contains 15 residues. The CDR3 is CASSPQTGERTEAFF. The CDR3 nucleotides read TGTGCCAGCTCACCACAAACAGGGGAGAGGACTGAAGCTTTCTTT.

This clone has just one count. This chain links TRBV9 with TRBJ1-2; D is possibly TRBD1 (5 bases). The CDR3 runs to 14 residues. Germline lookup yields CDR1 SGDLS and CDR2 YYNGEE. V shed 0 bases and J shed 8 bases, with 14 bases lying between them. CDR3 region: CASSVGSGAGGYTF. The CDR3 bases are TGTGCCAGCAGCGTAGGCTCCGGGGCGGGCGGCTACACCTTC.

The genes are TRBV7-2 and TRBJ1-1; 8 bases align to TRBD1. V lost 0 bases to trimming and J lost 0 bases; unmatched junction nucleotides: 0. The CDR3 loop spans 15 amino acids. The germline gives CDR1 SGHTA, CDR2 FQGNSA. CDR3: CASSLATGVNTEAFF. In DNA form, the CDR3 reads TGTGCCAGCAGCTTAGCGACAGGGGTGAACACTGAAGCTTTCTTT. Full variable domain (remainder filled in from reference TRBV7-2 and TRBJ1-1): GAGVSQSPSNKVTEKGKDVELRCDPISGHTALYWYRQSLGQGLEFLIYFQGNSAPDKSGLPSDRFSAERTGGSVSTLTIQRTQQEDSAVYLCASSLATGVNTEAFFGQGTRLTVV.

A note on this clone: One end of the junction does not line up with germline, which may come from a read error. In nucleotides, the CDR3 is TGTGCTAGCAGTGAGGCAATCTATGGCTACACCTTC. The encoded protein is CASSEAIYGYTF. The genes are TRBV6-2 or TRBV6-3 and TRBJ1-2, with D uncertain. Germline assignment: CDR1 MNHEY and CDR2 SVGEGT. The CDR3 is made up of 12 amino acids.

The rearrangement joins TRBV12-3 or TRBV12-4 to TRBJ1-1; D unresolved. This CDR3 region has 11 residues. Trimming removed 7 bases from V and 5 bases from J, with 8 bases in between. CDR3 residues: CASIGFTEAFF. CDR3 bases: TGTGCCAGCATTGGGTTTACTGAAGCTTTCTTT.

The chain employs TRBV15 and TRBJ1-4, with 7 bases matching TRBD1. This CDR3 region has 15 residues. Trimming cost V 5 bases and J 5 bases; bases outside gene matches: 8. Germline CDR1 reads LNHNV; CDR2 reads YYDKDF (reference sequence). This chain's CDR3 is CATSRSRGGNEKLFF. CDR3 DNA: TGTGCCACCAGCCGAAGCAGGGGGGGGAATGAAAAACTGTTTTTT.

This clone was recorded once. The chain links TRBV19 to TRBJ1-6; possibly TRBD1 for D (5 bases). CDR1 and CDR2 from the germline V gene are LNHDA and SQIVND (reference sequence). Trimming pared 7 bases from V and 3 bases from J, leaving 13 bases between. CDR3 size: 15 residues. CDR3 sequence reads: CASISGTGYNSPLHF. The CDR3 DNA reads as TGTGCCAGTATCTCAGGGACTGGCTATAATTCACCCCTCCACTTT.

The genes are TRBV7-2 and TRBJ2-7, with 9 nucleotides matching TRBD1. The CDR3 extends over 15 amino acids. Germline values: CDR1 SGHTA, CDR2 FQGNSA. With V trimmed by 4 bases and J by 5 bases, 9 bases remained unmatched. DNA of the CDR3: TGTGCCAGCAGCTCCCGGAGGACAGGGGACAACGAGCAGTACTTC. This translates into CASSSRRTGDNEQYF. Complete variable domain (other parts from reference TRBV7-2 and TRBJ2-7): GAGVSQSPSNKVTEKGKDVELRCDPISGHTALYWYRQSLGQGLEFLIYFQGNSAPDKSGLPSDRFSAERTGGSVSTLTIQRTQQEDSAVYLCASSSRRTGDNEQYFGPGTRLTVT.

The chain carries TRBV18 and TRBJ1-4, with D possibly matching TRBD1 (5 bases). CDR1 KGHSH and CDR2 LQKENI come from the germline V gene. This CDR3 is 14 amino acids long. Trimming stripped 3 bases from V and 8 bases from J, with 13 bases between. For the CDR3, the DNA is TGTGCCAGCTCACCCCGGGACGTGGGAGAAAAACTGTTTTTT. Its protein product is CASSPRDVGEKLFF.

The genes are TRBV7-9 and TRBJ2-7; 10 bases are a match to TRBD1. From germline, CDR1 is SEHNR and CDR2 FQNEAQ (reference sequence). V lost 6 bases to trimming and J lost 4 bases; unmatched junction nucleotides: 3. This CDR3 has 13 residues. The CDR3: CASRRTGGYEQYF. CDR3 nucleotide sequence: TGTGCCAGCAGAAGGACAGGGGGATACGAGCAGTACTTC. The complete variable domain, with remaining parts taken from reference TRBV7-9 and TRBJ2-7, reads DTGVSQNPRHKITKRGQNVTFRCDPISEHNRLYWYRQTLGQGPEFLTYFQNEAQLEKSRLLSDRFSAERPKGSFSTLEIQRTEQGDSAMYLCASRRTGGYEQYFGPGTRLTVT.

The V and J genes are TRBV2 and TRBJ2-5, with 11 positions matching TRBD2. The CDR3 totals 16 residues. Looked up from germline, CDR1 is SNHLY and CDR2 is FYNNEI. The V gene end was trimmed by 7 bases and the J gene end by 5 bases; junction bases not matched to a gene: 12. Here the CDR3 reads CASNRLAGKSGETQYF. CDR3 nucleotide sequence: TGTGCCAGCAATAGACTAGCGGGGAAGTCCGGGGAGACCCAGTACTTC.

This clone has just a few counts. The genes are TRBV18 and TRBJ1-2; 9 bases fit TRBD1. The CDR3 totals 15 residues. V shed 0 bases and J 6 bases; nucleotides not matched to a gene: 5. The germline V gene has CDR1 KGHSH and CDR2 LQKENI. This chain's CDR3 is CASSPPYGTGHGYTF. The CDR3 DNA reads TGTGCCAGCTCACCACCGTACGGGACAGGGCATGGCTACACCTTC.

This chain connects TRBV9 to TRBJ1-6, with 11 bases fitting TRBD1. V lost 4 bases, J lost 10 bases, and 7 bases stayed unmatched. From germline, CDR1 is SGDLS and CDR2 YYNGEE. The CDR3 is 15 amino acids. In nucleotides, the CDR3 is TGTGCCAGCAGCTACGGACAGGGGGCCGGCTCACCCCTCCACTTT. Encoded protein: CASSYGQGAGSPLHF.

V is TRBV30 and J is TRBJ1-5; tentative D call: TRBD1 (5 bases). Deletions cut 3 bases from V and 7 bases from J, with 19 bases between. CDR3 length: 15 amino acids. Looked up from germline, CDR1 is GTSNPN and CDR2 is SVGIG (reference sequence). The CDR3 protein is CAWSAGRAKGQPQHF. As DNA, the CDR3 is TGTGCCTGGAGCGCCGGACGGGCTAAGGGGCAGCCCCAGCATTTT.

This clone was seen a handful of times. The chain couples TRBV5-1 to TRBJ2-1, with 11 bases that match TRBD2. The CDR3 contains 21 residues. The germline V gene has CDR1 SGHRS and CDR2 YFSETQ. J lost 3 bases, V lost 9 bases, and 26 bases had no gene match. CDR3 sequence (DNA): TGCGCCACCCAGCGGGGTCTGAGGGGAGAGTTTCTAGCGGGGGGCTACAATGAGCAGTTCTTC. This encodes CATQRGLRGEFLAGGYNEQFF.

The chain combines TRBV19 with TRBJ1-5; TRBD1 matches at 7 bases. Per germline, CDR1 LNHDA and CDR2 SQIVND (reference sequence). Trimming took 8 bases from V and 6 from J; bases not matched to a gene: 16. CDR3 length: 16 residues. The CDR3 loop reads CASSEGASINAQPQHF. CDR3 coding DNA: TGTGCCAGTTCCGAGGGGGCGAGCATTAACGCTCAGCCCCAGCATTTT.

The chain has TRBV18 and TRBJ2-2, with 12 bases lining up with TRBD2. Germline CDR1 KGHSH, CDR2 LQKENI. CDR3 length: 18 amino acids. The V segment lost 2 bases and the J segment 6 bases; nucleotides outside the gene matches: 10. In nucleotides, the CDR3 is TGTGCCAGCTCACCATTTGCGACTAGCGGGAGTGGAGCCGGGGAGCTGTTTTTT. Translating gives CASSPFATSGSGAGELFF.

The genes are TRBV15 and TRBJ1-2, with D possibly TRBD1 on 5 matching bases. Germline CDR1 and CDR2: LNHNV and YYDKDF (reference sequence). V was trimmed by 0 bases and J by 8 bases, leaving 19 bases between them. The CDR3 sequence is 16 residues long. CDR3 nucleotides: TGTGCCACCAGCAGAGAGGGGGGGAAACCCCTAGAAGGCTACACCTTC. Its translation: CATSREGGKPLEGYTF.